This T cell receptor beta chain was obtained from a study of blood T cell repertoires in COVID-19. This CDR3 region has 13 residues. Germline values: CDR1 MDHEN, CDR2 SYDVKM. J was trimmed by 6 bases and V by 2 bases; bases with no gene match: 1. Only in-frame clones appear in the TCRdb table, and some are missing; sequencing was by immunoSEQ multiplex PCR. The table includes about 260,000 clones, 86% detected once. V usage is TRBV28 and J usage is TRBJ1-5; 7 bases line up with TRBD1. This clonotype originated in a woman between 50 and 59 years old who had recovered from COVID-19. Source material: PBMCs or T cells enriched from blood (not recorded which). The CDR3 bases are TGTGCCAGCAGTTTAAGGGGGCCTCAGCCCCAGCATTTT. It translates to CASSLRGPQPQHF.